The 2 T cell receptor beta chains listed next were all sequenced from one sample in a study of blood T cell repertoires in COVID-19. Profiled with immunoSEQ multiplex PCR; TCRdb holds only in-frame clones, not every one. The repertoire consists of 100,000 to 150,000 clones, with around 86% occurring once and the leading ten covering more than 6.5%. What was sequenced was peripheral blood. Source of these receptors: a man older than 75 with active or convalescent COVID-19.

The chain couples TRBV11-2 to TRBJ2-5; 7 bases are a match to TRBD2. Trimming at V came to 5 bases and at J to 2 bases, leaving 8 bases not matched to a gene. The CDR3 loop spans 15 amino acids. Germline V gene sequence: CDR1 SGHAT, CDR2 FQNNGV. CDR3 DNA: TGTGCCAGCAGCGCTGTAGCGGGTCCGCAAGAGACCCAGTACTTC. It specifies CASSAVAGPQETQYF.

The rearrangement joins TRBV5-4 to TRBJ2-1, with TRBD1 as a possible D gene (5 bases). There are 11 residues in the CDR3. Germline CDR1 and CDR2: SGHNT and YYREEE (reference sequence). V was cut by 5 bases and J by 9 bases, with 9 bases left in between. The DNA for the CDR3 is TGTGCCAGCAGAAGGGGCCTTGAGCAGTTCTTC. This codes for CASRRGLEQFF.